The 25 T cell receptor beta chains in this list originate from one sample, sequenced in a study of shared clonotypes between healthy human individuals. This table comes from immunoSEQ multiplex PCR, and its TCRdb copy is limited to in-frame clones, with some not included. The data contain just over 2,000,000 clones, roughly 96% of them singletons. Sequencing was carried out using naive CD4+ T cells sorted from blood. Subset in this sample: CD45RA+ positively selected. Receptors were obtained from a man aged 18-30 years in good health.

This chain connects TRBV30 to TRBJ1-5; 7 bases match TRBD1. The V segment lost 2 bases and the J segment 4 bases; nucleotides outside the gene matches: 11. This CDR3 has 16 amino acids. CDR1 and CDR2 from the germline V gene are GTSNPN and SVGIG (reference sequence). DNA of the CDR3: TGTGCCTGGAGTCCCCCACAGGGGAAGGGGAATCAGCCCCAGCATTTT. As protein: CAWSPPQGKGNQPQHF.

V and J are TRBV10-3 and TRBJ1-4; 9 nucleotides match TRBD1. The CDR3 runs to 15 residues. Trimming removed 3 bases from V and 4 bases from J; junction bases left unmatched: 3. From germline, CDR1 is ENHRY and CDR2 SYGVKD. In nucleotides, the CDR3 is TGTGCCATCAGTGAAGGGGACAGGGATAATGAAAAACTGTTTTTT. It encodes CAISEGDRDNEKLFF.

The chain joins TRBV7-2 to TRBJ2-3, with 8 bases matching TRBD2. V lost 0 bases and J lost 4; bases outside the gene matches: 3. The CDR3 extends over 15 amino acids. Germline loops: CDR1 SGHTA, CDR2 FQGNSA. The CDR3 DNA reads as TGTGCCAGCAGCTTAGCCGGGAGGGCCTCAGATACGCAGTATTTT. Its translation is CASSLAGRASDTQYF. Based on the CDR3 plus reference TRBV7-2 and TRBJ2-3, the full variable domain is GAGVSQSPSNKVTEKGKDVELRCDPISGHTALYWYRQSLGQGLEFLIYFQGNSAPDKSGLPSDRFSAERTGGSVSTLTIQRTQQEDSAVYLCASSLAGRASDTQYFGPGTRLTVL.

V and J are TRBV7-2 and TRBJ1-2, with 9 bases identical to TRBD1. The V segment lost 2 bases and the J segment 6 bases; nucleotides outside the gene matches: 13. The CDR3 runs to 17 residues. Germline-derived CDR1 and CDR2 are SGHTA and FQGNSA. CDR3 residues: CASSLQGGQGFKDGYTF. The CDR3 coding sequence is TGTGCCAGCAGCTTACAGGGGGGACAGGGATTTAAGGATGGCTACACCTTC.

The chain joins TRBV29-1 to TRBJ1-1; D is unresolved. V lost 3 bases and J 4 bases, leaving 12 bases between the germline ends. The CDR3 runs to 13 residues. CDR1 and CDR2 (germline): SQVTM, ANQGSEA. CDR3 bases: TGCAGCGTTGATAGTGCAGGAGGCACTGAAGCTTTCTTT. Its protein is CSVDSAGGTEAFF.

This chain uses TRBV5-1 with TRBJ2-1; D call uncertain. This CDR3 has 14 amino acids. The V gene lost 5 bases and the J gene lost 0 bases, with 9 bases spanning the gap. CDR1 and CDR2 (germline): SGHRS, YFSETQ. The CDR3 DNA reads as TGCGCCAGCAGGGAACAAATCTCCTACAATGAGCAGTTCTTC. It codes for CASREQISYNEQFF.

About this clone itself: This sample includes further DNA sequences coding for the same CDR3. The chain joins TRBV5-1 to TRBJ1-2, with no clear D. This CDR3 has 15 amino acids. CDR1 is SGHRS and CDR2 is YFSETQ in the germline V gene. Trimming removed 0 bases from V and 4 bases from J, with 13 bases in between. The CDR3 loop reads CASSLDPGGSYGYTF. The CDR3 DNA follows: TGCGCCAGCAGCTTGGATCCAGGTGGCTCCTATGGCTACACCTTC. The entire variable domain, with the rest obtained from reference TRBV5-1 and TRBJ1-2, is as follows: KAGVTQTPRYLIKTRGQQVTLSCSPISGHRSVSWYQQTPGQGLQFLFEYFSETQRNKGNFPGRFSGRQFSNSRSEMNVSTLELGDSALYLCASSLDPGGSYGYTFGSGTRLTVV.

V and J are TRBV27 and TRBJ1-2; a possible D gene is TRBD1 (5 bases). Germline CDR1 is MNHEY and CDR2 is SMNVEV (reference sequence). This CDR3 comprises 17 residues. Trimming left V 6 bases short and J 4 bases short, with 24 bases between. This chain's CDR3 is CASSLNPRQGMGYGYTF. CDR3 nucleotides: TGTGCCAGCAGCCTTAATCCCCGGCAGGGAATGGGCTATGGCTACACCTTC.

Note on this clone: Other nucleotide sequences from this sample produce the same CDR3. This chain joins TRBV5-1 and TRBJ2-2, with D tentatively TRBD1 (6 bases). Deletions cut 0 bases from V and 5 bases from J, with 8 bases between. The CDR3 runs 14 residues. The germline gives CDR1 SGHRS, CDR2 YFSETQ. The CDR3 spells CASSLGQGTGELFF. The CDR3 nucleotides read TGCGCCAGCAGCTTGGGGCAGGGGACCGGGGAGCTGTTTTTT. Supplemented by reference TRBV5-1 and TRBJ2-2, the full variable domain reads KAGVTQTPRYLIKTRGQQVTLSCSPISGHRSVSWYQQTPGQGLQFLFEYFSETQRNKGNFPGRFSGRQFSNSRSEMNVSTLELGDSALYLCASSLGQGTGELFFGEGSRLTVL.

The chain joins TRBV7-6 to TRBJ2-7; perhaps TRBD1 as D (5 bases). The ends were cut back, 5 bases at V and 3 bases at J, with 14 bases in the middle. This CDR3 spans 14 amino acids. The germline V gene has CDR1 SGHVS and CDR2 FNYEAQ. As DNA, the CDR3 is TGTGCCAGCAGCCCCCCAGGGCTTTACTACGAGCAGTACTTC. Amino acids: CASSPPGLYYEQYF.

CDR3 DNA: TGTGCCAGCAGCTTGGAGGGGCTTAATTCACCCCTCCACTTT. Amino acid sequence: CASSLEGLNSPLHF. The V gene is TRBV5-5, the J gene TRBJ1-6; D possibly corresponds to TRBD1 (5 bases). Germline V CDR1 and CDR2: SGHKS, YYEKEE (reference sequence). Deletions cut 0 bases from V and 6 bases from J, with 7 bases between. There are 14 residues in the CDR3.

J is TRBJ2-5 and V is TRBV7-9; the D gene is possibly TRBD1 (8 bases). This CDR3 has 15 amino acids. V gave up 5 bases and J gave up 4 bases, with 17 bases separating them. The germline CDR1 and CDR2 sequences are SEHNR and FQNEAQ (reference sequence). In nucleotides, the CDR3 is TGTGCCAGCAGCCTTGGACAGGGAGGGGCAGAGACCCAGTACTTC. Its protein is CASSLGQGGAETQYF.

The chain is built from TRBV29-1 and TRBJ1-5; D unclear. The CDR3 is 13 residues long. The V end lost 1 base, the J end lost 4 bases, and 8 bases lay between the germline ends. Germline CDR1 and CDR2: SQVTM and ANQGSEA. The CDR3 protein is CSVEADGNQPQHF. For the CDR3, the DNA is TGCAGCGTTGAAGCGGACGGAAATCAGCCCCAGCATTTT.

This clone appeared a single time. This chain links TRBV7-9 with TRBJ2-7, with a weak D call TRBD1 (6 bases). The V and J ends lost 5 bases and 2 bases respectively, with 10 bases between them. This CDR3 has 13 residues. The V gene's germline CDR1 is SEHNR and CDR2 FQNEAQ (reference sequence). The CDR3 DNA follows: TGTGCCAGCAGCCGGACAGCTACCTACGAGCAGTACTTC. Its translation is CASSRTATYEQYF.

The chain couples TRBV5-4 to TRBJ1-1, with D unresolved. Per germline, CDR1 SGHNT and CDR2 YYREEE (reference sequence). This CDR3 region has 14 residues. V lost 1 base and J lost 0, with 7 bases in between. The CDR3 spells CASSLFAVNTEAFF. The CDR3 DNA follows: TGTGCCAGCAGCTTGTTTGCGGTGAACACTGAAGCTTTCTTT. The full variable domain, with the rest looked up from reference TRBV5-4 and TRBJ1-1, is ETGVTQSPTHLIKTRGQQVTLRCSSQSGHNTVSWYQQALGQGPQFIFQYYREEENGRGNFPPRFSGLQFPNYSSELNVNALELDDSALYLCASSLFAVNTEAFFGQGTRLTVV.

The rearrangement links TRBV2 to TRBJ2-2; 10 nucleotides agree with TRBD2. Germline CDR1 is SNHLY and CDR2 is FYNNEI. The length of the CDR3 is 15 residues. The J segment lost 5 bases and the V segment lost 4 bases, leaving 4 bases of the junction unmatched. The CDR3 region has the DNA TGTGCCAGCAGTGCTTCTAGCGGGAGTACCGGGGAGCTGTTTTTT. Its protein is CASSASSGSTGELFF.

The chain recombines TRBV2 with TRBJ2-2; D is unclear. Germline CDR1 and CDR2: SNHLY and FYNNEI. Trimming stripped 3 bases from V and 7 bases from J, with 9 bases between. The CDR3 contains 13 residues. The DNA of the CDR3 is TGTGCCAGCAGTGAGGACCAGTTCGGGGAGCTGTTTTTT. It yields the protein CASSEDQFGELFF.

V and J are TRBV6-5 and TRBJ2-2; D is uncertain. The V end lost 2 bases, the J end lost 2 bases, and 6 bases lay between the germline ends. The CDR3 runs 14 residues. The germline CDR1 and CDR2 sequences are MNHEY and SVGAGI. The DNA for the CDR3 is TGTGCCAGCAGTTACAAGATAAACACCGGGGAGCTGTTTTTT. Translated: CASSYKINTGELFF.

This clone was picked up one time. A much larger clone differs by one base, so this may be a read error. The chain combines TRBV6-6 with TRBJ1-6; D gene uncertain. The CDR3 covers 14 residues. Germline CDR1 MNHNY, CDR2 SVGAGI (reference sequence). V lost 6 bases, J lost 0 bases, and 6 bases lay in between. The CDR3 region is CASRGGSYNSPLHF. The CDR3, as DNA: TGTGCCAGCAGAGGCGGCTCCTATAATTCACCCCTCCACTTT.

The rearrangement links TRBV7-2 to TRBJ1-6; D gene ambiguous. The germline gives CDR1 SGHTA, CDR2 FQGNSA. V lost 3 bases and J lost 3, with 12 bases in between. CDR3 length: 16 residues. The CDR3 bases are TGTGCCAGCAGCTTGACCACAGTACTCTATAATTCACCCCTCCACTTT. Translating it yields CASSLTTVLYNSPLHF.

The chain recombines TRBV11-2 with TRBJ2-5; D may be TRBD1 or TRBD2 (5 bases each). V was trimmed by 3 bases and J by 1 base, leaving 15 bases between them. The CDR3 is made up of 16 amino acids. Germline CDR1 reads SGHAT; CDR2 reads FQNNGV. This CDR3 reads CASSFSATGGQETQYF. The CDR3 nucleotides read TGTGCCAGCAGCTTCTCCGCGACTGGGGGCCAAGAGACCCAGTACTTC. Using reference TRBV11-2 and TRBJ2-5 for the parts outside the CDR3, the full variable domain is EAGVAQSPRYKIIEKRQSVAFWCNPISGHATLYWYQQILGQGPKLLIQFQNNGVVDDSQLPKDRFSAERLKGVDSTLKIQPAKLEDSAVYLCASSFSATGGQETQYFGPGTRLLVL.

The J gene is TRBJ1-2, the V gene TRBV15; D call uncertain. The CDR3 runs 15 residues. Germline V gene data show CDR1 as LNHNV and CDR2 as YYDKDF (reference sequence). V lost 0 bases and J 5 bases, leaving 13 bases between the germline ends. The CDR3: CATSRDPGQAYGYTF. In nucleotides, the CDR3 is TGTGCCACCAGCAGAGATCCCGGGCAGGCTTATGGCTACACCTTC.

To note about this clone: The identical CDR3 is also encoded by other nucleotide sequences in the sample. This chain uses TRBV18 with TRBJ2-3; 7 bases match TRBD1. V gave up 4 bases and J gave up 0 bases; unmatched junction bases: 1. This CDR3 contains 14 residues. CDR1 is KGHSH and CDR2 is LQKENI in the germline V gene. The CDR3 DNA reads as TGTGCCAGCTCACTACAGGGGAGCACAGATACGCAGTATTTT. Amino acids: CASSLQGSTDTQYF.

V and J are TRBV5-1 and TRBJ2-3; D is perhaps TRBD1 (5 bases). Germline CDR1 SGHRS, CDR2 YFSETQ. The CDR3 contains 15 residues. Deletions cut 1 base from V and 2 bases from J, with 11 bases between. CDR3 protein: CASSLWAGNTDTQYF. The CDR3 DNA sequence: TGCGCCAGCAGCTTGTGGGCAGGGAACACAGATACGCAGTATTTT. Combining the CDR3 with reference TRBV5-1 and TRBJ2-3 gives the whole variable domain KAGVTQTPRYLIKTRGQQVTLSCSPISGHRSVSWYQQTPGQGLQFLFEYFSETQRNKGNFPGRFSGRQFSNSRSEMNVSTLELGDSALYLCASSLWAGNTDTQYFGPGTRLTVL.

V usage is TRBV7-2 and J usage is TRBJ2-7; the match to TRBD1 covers 10 bases. CDR3 length: 18 amino acids. J was trimmed by 5 bases and V by 2 bases; bases with no gene match: 15. Germline CDR1 and CDR2: SGHTA and FQGNSA. CDR3 bases: TGTGCCAGCAGCTTATTCGGGACAGGGGCGGGAGCGTCCCACGAGCAGTACTTC. This sequence encodes CASSLFGTGAGASHEQYF.